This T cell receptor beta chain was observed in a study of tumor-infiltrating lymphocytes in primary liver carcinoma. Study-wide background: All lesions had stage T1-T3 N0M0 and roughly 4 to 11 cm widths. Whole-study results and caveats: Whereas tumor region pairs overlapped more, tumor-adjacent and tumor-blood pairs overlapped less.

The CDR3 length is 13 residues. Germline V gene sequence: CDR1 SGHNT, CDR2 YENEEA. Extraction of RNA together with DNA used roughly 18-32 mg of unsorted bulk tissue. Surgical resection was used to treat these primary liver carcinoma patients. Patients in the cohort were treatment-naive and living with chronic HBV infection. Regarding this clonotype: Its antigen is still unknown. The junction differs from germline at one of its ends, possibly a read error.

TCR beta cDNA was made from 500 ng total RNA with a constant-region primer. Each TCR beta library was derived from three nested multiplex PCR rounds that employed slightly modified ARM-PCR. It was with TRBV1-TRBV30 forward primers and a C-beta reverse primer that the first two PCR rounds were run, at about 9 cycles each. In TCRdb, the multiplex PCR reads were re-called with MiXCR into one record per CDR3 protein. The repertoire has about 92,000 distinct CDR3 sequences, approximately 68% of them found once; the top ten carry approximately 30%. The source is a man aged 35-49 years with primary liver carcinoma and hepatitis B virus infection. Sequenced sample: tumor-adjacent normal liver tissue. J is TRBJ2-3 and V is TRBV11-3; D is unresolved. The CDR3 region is CAISLDRMDTRYF. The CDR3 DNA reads TGTGCCATCAGCTTAGATCGGATGGATACGCGGTATTTT.